Listed here is a single T cell receptor beta chain. Its specificity is unknown. The data belong to a study of blood T cells in healthy people across ages. General observations from the study: No conclusive comparison of naive versus antigen-experienced cells was possible with unsorted PBMCs. Changes in expanded clonotypes were possibly confounded, as the CMV status of donors was unknown.

Donor samples were obtained from healthy Caucasian individuals from Russia, aged roughly 6 to 95. The use of a sample-barcoded 5' primer and a J-beta primer mix characterized a second PCR of about 7 to 12 cycles. The yield of each sample was at least 3 million CDR3-containing paired-end reads. From the 5' RACE reads, TCRdb called clonotypes with MiXCR, one entry per CDR3 protein. The data hold hundreds of thousands of distinct CDR3 sequences, with 45% to 60% observed a single time. V was cut by 6 bases and J by 11 bases, with 20 bases left in between. The CDR3 runs 15 residues. Per germline, CDR1 MNHEY and CDR2 SVGAGI.

This TCR was sampled from a woman aged 80 or older in good health. V usage is TRBV6-5 and J usage is TRBJ1-6; D may be TRBD1 (5 bases). The source material was blood. The CDR3 coding sequence is TGTGCCAGCAGGCCGAATACGCAGGGCTTACCACCCCTCCACTTT. Protein product: CASRPNTQGLPPLHF.